Listed here are 5 T cell receptor beta chains from one sample, sequenced in a study of glioma-infiltrating T cells after dendritic cell vaccination. Produced via immunoSEQ multiplex PCR; TCRdb's table is partial and in-frame only. Among 100,000 or so clones listed, around 80% were seen once. Time point specified: after dendritic cell vaccination, including at tumor progression/relapse. Sequenced material: blood, taken after dendritic cell vaccination. These receptors all stem from a human donor with glioblastoma.

The V and J genes are TRBV2 and TRBJ1-1; possible D gene TRBD1, 5 bases. Trimming removed 6 bases at V and 4 bases at J, with 15 bases between. CDR1 and CDR2 (germline): SNHLY, FYNNEI. This CDR3 has 14 amino acids. CDR3 nucleotide sequence: TGTGCCAGCAGCGACCTGACAGTTTCCACTGAAGCTTTCTTT. The encoded protein is CASSDLTVSTEAFF.

V gene TRBV2 combines with J gene TRBJ2-4; 10 nucleotides match TRBD1. With 3 bases clipped from V and 9 bases from J, the junction kept 2 bases outside the gene matches. The CDR3 sequence is 13 residues long. Germline assignment: CDR1 SNHLY and CDR2 FYNNEI. The CDR3 DNA sequence: TGTGCCAGCAGTGAGACAGGGGGCATCATTCAGTACTTC. This translates into CASSETGGIIQYF.

The chain combines TRBV28 with TRBJ2-7; D may be TRBD1 (6 bases). The CDR3 has 14 residues. V was pared by 7 bases and J by 4 bases, with 17 bases between. Germline lookup yields CDR1 MDHEN and CDR2 SYDVKM. The CDR3 nucleotides read TGTGCCAGCACCTTTGGGCAGGGGCTGTACGAGCAGTACTTC. Translation: CASTFGQGLYEQYF.

This rearrangement joins TRBV5-1 to TRBJ2-2; 7 bases are a match to TRBD2. This CDR3 is 14 amino acids long. V dropped 5 bases and J dropped 4; count of bases not matched to a gene: 5. Germline CDR1 SGHRS, CDR2 YFSETQ. Here the CDR3 DNA reads TGCGCCAGCAGGCCGACTAGCCCCACCGGGGAGCTGTTTTTT. This codes for CASRPTSPTGELFF. The full variable domain, with the rest looked up from reference TRBV5-1 and TRBJ2-2, is KAGVTQTPRYLIKTRGQQVTLSCSPISGHRSVSWYQQTPGQGLQFLFEYFSETQRNKGNFPGRFSGRQFSNSRSEMNVSTLELGDSALYLCASRPTSPTGELFFGEGSRLTVL.

V usage is TRBV5-1 and J usage is TRBJ1-2; TRBD1 might be the D (5 bases). CDR1 SGHRS and CDR2 YFSETQ come from the germline V gene. With 0 bases removed from V and 5 bases from J, the gap between germline ends came to 14 bases. The CDR3 has 15 amino acids. The CDR3 region is CASSLVFRGSYGYTF. DNA for the CDR3: TGCGCCAGCAGCTTGGTGTTCCGGGGGTCGTATGGCTACACCTTC.